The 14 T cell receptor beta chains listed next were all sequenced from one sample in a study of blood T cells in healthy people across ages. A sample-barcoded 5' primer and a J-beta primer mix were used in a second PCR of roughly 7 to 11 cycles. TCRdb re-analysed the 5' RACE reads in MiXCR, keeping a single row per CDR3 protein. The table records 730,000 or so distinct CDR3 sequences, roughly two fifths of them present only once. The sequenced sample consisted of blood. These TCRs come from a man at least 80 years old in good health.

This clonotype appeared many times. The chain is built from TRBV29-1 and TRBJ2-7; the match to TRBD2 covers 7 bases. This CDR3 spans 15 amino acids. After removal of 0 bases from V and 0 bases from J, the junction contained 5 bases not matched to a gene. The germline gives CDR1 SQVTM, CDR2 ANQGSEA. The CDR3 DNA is TGCAGCGTTGAAGATTCGCGGGGGAGCTCCTACGAGCAGTACTTC. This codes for CSVEDSRGSSYEQYF.

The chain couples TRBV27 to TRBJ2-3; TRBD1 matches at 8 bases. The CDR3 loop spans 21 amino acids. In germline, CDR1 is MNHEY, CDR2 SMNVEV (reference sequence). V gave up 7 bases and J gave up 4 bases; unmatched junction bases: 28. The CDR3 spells CASTHRRTGPTYLFGADTQYF. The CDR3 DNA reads TGTGCCAGCACCCACCGAAGGACAGGGCCGACTTATCTATTTGGGGCAGATACGCAGTATTTT.

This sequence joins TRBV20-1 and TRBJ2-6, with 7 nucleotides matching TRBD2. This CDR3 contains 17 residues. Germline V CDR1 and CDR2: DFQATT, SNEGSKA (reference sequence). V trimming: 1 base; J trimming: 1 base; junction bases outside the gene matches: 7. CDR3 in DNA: TGCAGTGCTAGAGGGGGGGAGGGCCGGTCTGGGGCCAACGTCCTGACTTTC. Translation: CSARGGEGRSGANVLTF.

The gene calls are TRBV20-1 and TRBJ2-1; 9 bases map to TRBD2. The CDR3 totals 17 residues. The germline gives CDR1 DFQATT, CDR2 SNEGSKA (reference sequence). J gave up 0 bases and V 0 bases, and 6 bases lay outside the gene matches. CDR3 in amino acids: CSARDRSGGYSYNEQFF. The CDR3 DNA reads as TGCAGTGCTAGAGATCGGAGCGGGGGGTACTCCTACAATGAGCAGTTCTTC.

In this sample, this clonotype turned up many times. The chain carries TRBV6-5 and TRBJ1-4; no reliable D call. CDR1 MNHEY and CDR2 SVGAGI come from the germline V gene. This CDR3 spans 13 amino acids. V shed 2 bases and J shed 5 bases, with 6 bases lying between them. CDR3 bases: TGTGCCAGCAGTTACGGGGAGAATGAAAAACTGTTTTTT. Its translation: CASSYGENEKLFF.

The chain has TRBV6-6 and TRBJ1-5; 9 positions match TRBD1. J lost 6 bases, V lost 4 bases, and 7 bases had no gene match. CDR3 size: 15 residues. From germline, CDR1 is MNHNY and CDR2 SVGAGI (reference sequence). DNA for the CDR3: TGTGCCAGCAGTTCACAGGGGGCTATAGGTCAGCCCCAGCATTTT. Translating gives CASSSQGAIGQPQHF.

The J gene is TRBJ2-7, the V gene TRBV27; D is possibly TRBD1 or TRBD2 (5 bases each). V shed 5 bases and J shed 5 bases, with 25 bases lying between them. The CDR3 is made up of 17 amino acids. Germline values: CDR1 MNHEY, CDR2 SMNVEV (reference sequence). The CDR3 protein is CASSRIPQLGAFHEQYF. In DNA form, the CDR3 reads TGTGCCAGCAGTCGCATTCCCCAACTAGGGGCATTTCACGAGCAGTACTTC.

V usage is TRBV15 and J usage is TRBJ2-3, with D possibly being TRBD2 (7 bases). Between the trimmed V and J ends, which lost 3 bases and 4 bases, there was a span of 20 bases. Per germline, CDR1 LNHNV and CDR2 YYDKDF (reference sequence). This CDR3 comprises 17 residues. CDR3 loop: CATSRSPVGGASDTQYF. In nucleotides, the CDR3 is TGTGCCACCAGCAGGTCTCCCGTGGGGGGGGCTTCAGATACGCAGTATTTT.

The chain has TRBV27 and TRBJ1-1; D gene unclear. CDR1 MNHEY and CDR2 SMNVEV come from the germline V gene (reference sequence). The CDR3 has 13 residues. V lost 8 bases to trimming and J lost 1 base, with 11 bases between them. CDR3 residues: CASALQRNTEAFF. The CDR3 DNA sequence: TGTGCCAGCGCCTTACAGAGGAACACTGAAGCTTTCTTT.

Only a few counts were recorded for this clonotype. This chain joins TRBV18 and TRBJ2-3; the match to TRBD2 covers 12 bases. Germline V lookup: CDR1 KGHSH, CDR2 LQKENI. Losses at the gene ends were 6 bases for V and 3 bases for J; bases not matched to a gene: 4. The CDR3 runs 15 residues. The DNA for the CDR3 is TGTGCCAGCTCCCCTAGCGGGGGGGCAACAGATACGCAGTATTTT. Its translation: CASSPSGGATDTQYF. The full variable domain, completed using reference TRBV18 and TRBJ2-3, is NAGVMQNPRHLVRRRGQEARLRCSPMKGHSHVYWYRQLPEEGLKFMVYLQKENIIDESGMPKERFSAEFPKEGPSILRIQQVVRGDSAAYFCASSPSGGATDTQYFGPGTRLTVL.

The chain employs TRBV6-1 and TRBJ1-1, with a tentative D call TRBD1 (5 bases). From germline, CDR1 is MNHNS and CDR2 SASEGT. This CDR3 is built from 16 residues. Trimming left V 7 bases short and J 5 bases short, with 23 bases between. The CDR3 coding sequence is TGTGCCAGCACTGGGGTAAAAGGGAGGGGTGGTACTGAAGCTTTCTTT. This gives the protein CASTGVKGRGGTEAFF.

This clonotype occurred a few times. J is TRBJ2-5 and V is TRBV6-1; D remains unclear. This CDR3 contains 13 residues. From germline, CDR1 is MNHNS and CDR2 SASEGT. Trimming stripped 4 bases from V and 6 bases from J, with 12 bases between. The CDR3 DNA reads TGTGCCAGCAGTGTGAGCCCTATTAAGACCCAGTACTTC. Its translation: CASSVSPIKTQYF.

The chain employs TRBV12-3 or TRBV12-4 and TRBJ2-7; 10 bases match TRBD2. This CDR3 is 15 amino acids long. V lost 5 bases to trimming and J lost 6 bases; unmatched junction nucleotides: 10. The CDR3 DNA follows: TGTGCCAGCAGTCTTCGGGGAGCGGGGGGGTCCGAGCAGTACTTC. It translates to CASSLRGAGGSEQYF.

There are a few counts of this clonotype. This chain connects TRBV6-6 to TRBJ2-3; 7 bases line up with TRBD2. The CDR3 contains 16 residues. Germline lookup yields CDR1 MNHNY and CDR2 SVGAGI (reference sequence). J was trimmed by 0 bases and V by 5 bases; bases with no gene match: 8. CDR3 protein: CASSQPGLTSTDTQYF. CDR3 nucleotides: TGTGCCAGCAGTCAACCGGGACTAACTAGCACAGATACGCAGTATTTT.